Listed below are T cell receptor beta chains from one sample, sequenced in a study of blood T cell repertoires in COVID-19. Using immunoSEQ multiplex PCR, the repertoire was profiled, and TCRdb retains in-frame clones only, with some absent. The data show approximately 250,000 clones, nearly 85% seen once. The sequenced material came from peripheral blood. The receptors here all came from a human donor in a cohort sampled during active COVID-19. CDR3s include the opening cysteine and the closing phenylalanine or tryptophan. The D gene is left open where the match is weak. A clone size is listed for some rows: how often the clone was seen (once, few, many), or a class if it is expanded.

>TRBV11-2|TRBJ2-3|TRBD2|-
TGTGCCAGCAGCTTAAGGGGGACTAGCGGGATCAGCACAGATACGCAGTATTTT
CASSLRGTSGISTDTQYF
>TRBV20-1|TRBJ1-1|-|-
TGCAGTGCTAGTCGCGATGAAGCTTTCTTT
CSASRDEAFF
>TRBV5-4|TRBJ2-1|-|-
TGTGCCAGCAGCTTGAGCCGAGGGAACAATGAGCAGTTCTTC
CASSLSRGNNEQFF
>TRBV28|TRBJ2-7|TRBD1|-
TGTGCCAGCAGAACAGGGGGCGGTGGATCCTACGAGCAGTACTTC
CASRTGGGGSYEQYF
>TRBV3-1/TRBV3-2|TRBJ1-6|-|-
TGTGCCAGCAGACAGGGCCCTTCACCCCTCCACTTT
CASRQGPSPLHF
>TRBV6-6|TRBJ2-7|TRBD1|-
TGTGCCAGCAGTTCCACGGGACAGGGGTACGAGCAGTACTTC
CASSSTGQGYEQYF
>TRBV2|TRBJ2-7|TRBD1|-
TGTGCCAGCAGTGAGACAGGGGGCCTCGAGCAGTACTTC
CASSETGGLEQYF
>TRBV10-1|TRBJ1-1|TRBD1|-
TGCGCCAGCCGACAGGGCCTTCAAGACACTGAAGCTTTCTTT
CASRQGLQDTEAFF
>TRBV5-1|TRBJ2-2|TRBD2|-
TGCGCCCGCAGTCTGACTCGCGGGGGGGCACGGTCCGGGGAGCTGTTTTTT
CARSLTRGGARSGELFF
>TRBV29-1|TRBJ1-2|-|-
TGCAGCGCCCCGAAACCCGGGGGTGGCTACACCTTC
CSAPKPGGGYTF
>TRBV6-1|TRBJ1-2|TRBD1|-
TGTGCCAGCAGTGAAGCGGGGACAGCTGGCTACACCTTC
CASSEAGTAGYTF
>TRBV24-1|TRBJ2-1|TRBD2|-
TGTGCCACCAGTGGTAACCCCGGGACTAGCGGGAGGAACCGCTACAATGAGCAGTTCTTC
CATSGNPGTSGRNRYNEQFF
>TRBV5-6|TRBJ1-6|-|-
TGTGCCAGCAGCTTGGGGGTCCCGGGAACGAGCTCCTATAATTCACCCCTCCACTTT
CASSLGVPGTSSYNSPLHF
>TRBV2|TRBJ2-1|-|once
TGTGCCAGCAGAGCGCGCTTAAATGAGCAGTTCTTC
CASRARLNEQFF
>TRBV5-6|TRBJ2-7|-|-
TGTGCCAGCAGCTTGGGAGGTCAAACTTACGAGCAGTACTTC
CASSLGGQTYEQYF
>TRBV19|TRBJ1-5|TRBD1|-
TGTGCCAGTGACGACAGGGGAGGCAATCAGCCCCAGCATTTT
CASDDRGGNQPQHF
>TRBV5-1|TRBJ2-1|-|-
TGCGCCAGCAGCTTGGTTCCCCAGGAACCACACAATGAGCAGTTCTTC
CASSLVPQEPHNEQFF
>TRBV4-3|TRBJ1-4|-|-
TGCGCCAGCAGCCAAGGACTTAGAAACAGGGCCCTTGGTGGGGAAAAACTGTTTTTT
CASSQGLRNRALGGEKLFF
>TRBV4-1|TRBJ2-6|TRBD2|-
TGCGCCAGCAGCCATTTAGCGGGAACTGGGGCCAACGTCCTGACTTTC
CASSHLAGTGANVLTF
>TRBV6-1|TRBJ1-2|-|-
TGTGCCAGCAGTGAATCATCTAACTATGGCTACACCTTC
CASSESSNYGYTF